The following is a TCR beta chain sequence with its context. Participants reported their clinical history, and cohort assignment relied on those reports. Under the authors' procedure: Amplifying reference gene primers gave estimates of nucleated cell counts. Here immunoSEQ multiplex PCR was the method, and the copy in TCRdb shows in-frame clones only, minus some. V and J calls and clone size come straight from that table; D and trimming were deduced from the DNA. The repertoire includes about 220,000 clones, over 80% of them detected once, and 2.5% to 3% sits in the top ten. This entry belongs to a study of blood T cell repertoires in COVID-19. Study summary: In each case, the material was cDNA or gDNA derived from T cells, B-cell-depleted T cells, or PBMCs.

Germline lookup yields CDR1 KGHDR and CDR2 SFDVKD. The CDR3 is 16 residues long. Trimming removed 9 bases from V and 1 base from J; junction bases left unmatched: 10. The sequenced sample consisted of PBMCs or T cells enriched from blood (not recorded which). The chain is built from TRBV24-1 and TRBJ2-3, with 9 nucleotides matching TRBD1. The TCR was taken from a young woman with acute COVID-19. CDR3 in amino acids: CATAGVRTGGTDTQYF. The CDR3 DNA follows: TGTGCCACCGCGGGGGTTCGGACAGGGGGCACAGATACGCAGTATTTT.